This T cell receptor beta chain was identified during a study of identical twins. Study-level results: Twin sharing of out-of-frame TCR alpha was underestimated by models in monozygotic pairs. Out-of-frame alpha sequences common to twins exhibited an excess of low generation probability.

A universal primer site was created by template switching, with the cDNA bearing unique molecular identifiers. TCRdb independently ran MiXCR on the 5' RACE reads; one entry per CDR3 protein. The table shows 350,000 to 500,000 distinct CDR3 sequences, with 18% occurring only once. The junction had 6 bases not matched to a gene; V was cut back by 6 bases and J by 5 bases. Germline V gene data show CDR1 as SQVTM and CDR2 as ANQGSEA. This CDR3 is built from 14 residues. As regards this clonotype: The target antigen is unknown.

The donors were all healthy and Caucasian. The origin of this receptor is a man in his forties or fifties in good health. Sequencing was carried out using naive T cells sorted from blood. The chain combines TRBV29-1 with TRBJ2-1; the match to TRBD2 covers 11 bases. As DNA, the CDR3 is TGCAGCGTCGCCGGGACTAGCGGACACAATGAGCAGTTCTTC. Encoded protein: CSVAGTSGHNEQFF.